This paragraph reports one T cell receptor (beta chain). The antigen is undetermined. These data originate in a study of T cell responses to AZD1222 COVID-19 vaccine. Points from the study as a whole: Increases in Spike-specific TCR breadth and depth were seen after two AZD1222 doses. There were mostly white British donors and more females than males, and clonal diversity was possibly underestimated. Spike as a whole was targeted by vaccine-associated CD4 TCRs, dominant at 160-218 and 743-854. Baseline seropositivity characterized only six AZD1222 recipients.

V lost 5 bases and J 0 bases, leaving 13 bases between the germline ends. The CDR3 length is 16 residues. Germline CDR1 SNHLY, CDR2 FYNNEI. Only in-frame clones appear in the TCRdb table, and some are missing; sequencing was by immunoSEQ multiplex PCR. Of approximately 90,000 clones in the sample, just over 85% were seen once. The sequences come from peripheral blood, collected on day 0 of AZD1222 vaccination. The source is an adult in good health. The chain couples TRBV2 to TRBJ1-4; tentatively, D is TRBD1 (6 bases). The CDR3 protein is CASSIQGGTTNEKLFF. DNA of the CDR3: TGTGCCAGCAGTATACAGGGTGGGACAACTAATGAAAAACTGTTTTTT.